Detailed here is one T cell receptor beta chain. Using immunoSEQ multiplex PCR, the repertoire was profiled, and TCRdb retains in-frame clones only, with some absent. The sample carries about 680,000 clones, roughly 90% recorded once. V lost 0 bases, J lost 5 bases, and 19 bases lay in between. This CDR3 comprises 17 residues. CDR1 LGHNA and CDR2 YSLEER come from the germline V gene. These data come from a study of Ad26.COV2.S vaccination and SARS-CoV-2 variants. Treatment denoted: 15 to 20 received Ad26.COV2.S at low or high dose, single or two shots; 5 received placebo; per-sample allocation not given. It was on day 63 after the first vaccine or placebo injection that samples were taken.

The receptor's source is a person aged 18 to 59 who received the Ad26.COV2.S COVID-19 vaccine or a placebo. V is TRBV4-3 and J is TRBJ1-1; D not certain. Sample: peripheral blood, taken in a trial of Ad26.COV2.S vaccine versus placebo. In DNA, the CDR3 is TGCGCCAGCAGCCAAGATTGGAAAACCGGACGGCGGACTGAAGCTTTCTTT. It specifies CASSQDWKTGRRTEAFF.